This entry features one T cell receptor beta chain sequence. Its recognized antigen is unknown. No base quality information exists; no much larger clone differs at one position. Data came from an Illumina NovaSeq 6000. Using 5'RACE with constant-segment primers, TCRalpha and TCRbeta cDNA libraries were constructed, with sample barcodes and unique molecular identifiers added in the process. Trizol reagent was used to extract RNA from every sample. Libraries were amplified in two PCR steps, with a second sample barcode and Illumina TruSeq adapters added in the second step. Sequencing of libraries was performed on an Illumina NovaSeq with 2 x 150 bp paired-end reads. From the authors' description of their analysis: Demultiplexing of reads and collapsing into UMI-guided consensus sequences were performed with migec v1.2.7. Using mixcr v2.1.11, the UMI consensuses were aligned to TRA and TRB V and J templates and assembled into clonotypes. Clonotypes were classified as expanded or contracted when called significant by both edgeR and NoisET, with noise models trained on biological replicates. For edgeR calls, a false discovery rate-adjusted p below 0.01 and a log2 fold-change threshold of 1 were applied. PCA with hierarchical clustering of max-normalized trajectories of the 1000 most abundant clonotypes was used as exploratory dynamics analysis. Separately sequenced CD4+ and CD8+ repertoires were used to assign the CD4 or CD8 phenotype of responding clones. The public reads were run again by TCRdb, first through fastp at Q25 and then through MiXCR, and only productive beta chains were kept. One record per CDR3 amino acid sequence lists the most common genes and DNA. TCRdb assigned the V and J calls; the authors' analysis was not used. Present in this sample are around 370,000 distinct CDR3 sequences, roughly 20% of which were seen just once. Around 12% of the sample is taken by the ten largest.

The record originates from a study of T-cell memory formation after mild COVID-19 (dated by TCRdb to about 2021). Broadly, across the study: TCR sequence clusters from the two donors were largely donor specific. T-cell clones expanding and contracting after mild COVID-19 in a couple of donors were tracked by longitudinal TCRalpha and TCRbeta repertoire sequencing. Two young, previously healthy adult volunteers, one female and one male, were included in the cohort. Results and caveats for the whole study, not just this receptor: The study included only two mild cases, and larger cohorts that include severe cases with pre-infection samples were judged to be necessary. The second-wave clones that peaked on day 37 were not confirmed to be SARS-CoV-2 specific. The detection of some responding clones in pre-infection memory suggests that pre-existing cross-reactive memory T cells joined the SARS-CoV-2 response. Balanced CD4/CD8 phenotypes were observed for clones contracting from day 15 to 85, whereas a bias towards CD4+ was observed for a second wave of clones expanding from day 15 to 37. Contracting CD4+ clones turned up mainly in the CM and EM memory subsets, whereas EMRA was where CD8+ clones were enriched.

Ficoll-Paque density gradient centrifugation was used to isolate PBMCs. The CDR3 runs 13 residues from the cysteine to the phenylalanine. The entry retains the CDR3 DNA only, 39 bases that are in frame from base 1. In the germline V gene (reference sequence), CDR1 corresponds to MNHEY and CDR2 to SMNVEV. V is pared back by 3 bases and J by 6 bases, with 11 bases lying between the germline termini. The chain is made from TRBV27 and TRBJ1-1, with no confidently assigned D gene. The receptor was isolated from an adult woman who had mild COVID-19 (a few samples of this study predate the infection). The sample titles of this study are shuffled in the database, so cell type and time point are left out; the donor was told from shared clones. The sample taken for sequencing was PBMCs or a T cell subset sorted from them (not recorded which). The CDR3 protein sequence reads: CASSFMGSPEAFF. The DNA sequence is TGTGCCAGCAGTTTTATGGGGTCCCCTGAAGCTTTCTTT.